This paragraph reports one T cell receptor beta chain. Its cognate antigen is unknown. Clones were read by immunoSEQ multiplex PCR, and TCRdb kept only the in-frame ones, dropping some. The sample has 65,000 to 85,000 clones, roughly 80% seen once. The sample comes from a study of vaccination effects on CD4 cells after COVID-19. Study conclusions and caveats: Early post-infection timepoints were missing from the study, which also had few convalescent patients. From healthy vaccinees, only 1 of 255 vaccine-induced clones also reacted to common cold coronaviruses. Whether induced by infection or by vaccine, clones showed marked clonal contraction late after vaccination.

Within the ViraFEST assay, antigen-specific CD4+ T cells underwent expansion with viral peptide pools prior to sequencing. The authors isolated CD4+ T cells after ten to eleven days of culture. The vaccine recipients had no prior SARS-CoV-2 infection, with negative nucleocapsid antibodies. Cultures used under 2.5 million PBMC per well, 9.5 to 10 IU/ml IL-2 and approximately 10 ug/ml peptides. CDR1 is KGHDR, CDR2 SFDVKD, per germline. This CDR3 contains 17 residues. The V end was cut by 2 bases, the J end by 9 bases, with 22 bases between. Sequenced material: CD4+ T cells from PBMCs cultured with SARS-CoV-2 spike peptides, taken before COVID-19 vaccination. The sequence came from a human donor who received a COVID-19 vaccine. This sequence joins TRBV24-1 and TRBJ1-5, with TRBD1 as a possible D gene (5 bases). This CDR3 is CATSDSQQVGLRAPQHF. The CDR3 DNA sequence: TGTGCCACCAGTGATTCGCAACAGGTTGGCCTCCGGGCGCCCCAGCATTTT.